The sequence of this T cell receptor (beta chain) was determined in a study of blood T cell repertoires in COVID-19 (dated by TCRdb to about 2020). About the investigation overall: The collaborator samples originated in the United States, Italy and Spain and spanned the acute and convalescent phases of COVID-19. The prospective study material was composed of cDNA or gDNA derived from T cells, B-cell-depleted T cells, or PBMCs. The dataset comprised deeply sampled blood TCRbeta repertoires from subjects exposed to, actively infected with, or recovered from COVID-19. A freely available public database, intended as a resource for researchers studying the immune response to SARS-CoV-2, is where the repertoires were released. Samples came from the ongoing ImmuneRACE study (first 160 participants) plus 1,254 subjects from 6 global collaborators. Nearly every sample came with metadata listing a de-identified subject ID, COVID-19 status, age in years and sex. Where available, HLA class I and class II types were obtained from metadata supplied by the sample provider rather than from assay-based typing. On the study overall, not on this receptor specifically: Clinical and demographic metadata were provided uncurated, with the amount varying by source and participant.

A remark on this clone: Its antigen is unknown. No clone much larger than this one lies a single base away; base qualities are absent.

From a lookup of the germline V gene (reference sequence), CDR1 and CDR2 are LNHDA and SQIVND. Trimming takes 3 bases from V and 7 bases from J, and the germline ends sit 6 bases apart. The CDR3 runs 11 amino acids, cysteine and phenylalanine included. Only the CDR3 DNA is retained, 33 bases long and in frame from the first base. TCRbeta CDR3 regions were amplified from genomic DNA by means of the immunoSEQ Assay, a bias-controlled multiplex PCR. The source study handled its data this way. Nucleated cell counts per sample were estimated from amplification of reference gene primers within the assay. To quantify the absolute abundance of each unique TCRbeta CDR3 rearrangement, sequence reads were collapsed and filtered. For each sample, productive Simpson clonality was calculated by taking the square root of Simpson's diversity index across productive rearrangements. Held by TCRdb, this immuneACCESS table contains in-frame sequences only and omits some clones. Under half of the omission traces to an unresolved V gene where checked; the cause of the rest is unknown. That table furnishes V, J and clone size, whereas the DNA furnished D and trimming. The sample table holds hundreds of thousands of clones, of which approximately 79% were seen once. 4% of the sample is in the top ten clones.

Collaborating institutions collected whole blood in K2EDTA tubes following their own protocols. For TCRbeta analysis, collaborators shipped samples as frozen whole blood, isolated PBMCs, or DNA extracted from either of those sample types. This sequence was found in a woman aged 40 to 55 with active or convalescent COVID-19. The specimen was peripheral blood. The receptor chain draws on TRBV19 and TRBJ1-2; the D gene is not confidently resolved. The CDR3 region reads CASSIGGGYTF. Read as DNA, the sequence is TGTGCCAGTAGTATTGGAGGTGGCTACACCTTC.